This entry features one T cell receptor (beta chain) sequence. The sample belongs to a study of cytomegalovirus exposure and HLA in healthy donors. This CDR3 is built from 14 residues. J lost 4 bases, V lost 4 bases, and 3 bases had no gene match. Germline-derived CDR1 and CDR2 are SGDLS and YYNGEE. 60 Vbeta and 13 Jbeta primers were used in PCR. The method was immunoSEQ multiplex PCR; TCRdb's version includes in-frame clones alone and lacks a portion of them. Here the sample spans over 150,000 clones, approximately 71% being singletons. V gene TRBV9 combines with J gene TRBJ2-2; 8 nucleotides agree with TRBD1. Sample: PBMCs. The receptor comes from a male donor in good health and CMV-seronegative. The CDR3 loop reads CASSRTGTTGELFF. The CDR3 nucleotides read TGTGCCAGCAGCCGGACAGGGACCACCGGGGAGCTGTTTTTT.